Sequencing of this TCR beta chain was carried out in a study of response to subunit inactivated influenza vaccine. TCRdb itself ran the RT-PCR reads through MiXCR, one entry per CDR3 protein. The table includes roughly 790,000 distinct CDR3 sequences, about 20% detected once. The study, taken as a whole, reports: Each seasonal influenza vaccination, the authors suggested, recruits few new T cells.

The CDR3 is 14 amino acids. Germline CDR1 LGHNT, CDR2 FRNRAP. V lost 0 bases and J 7 bases, leaving 9 bases between the germline ends. Concerning this clonotype: Its antigen is still unknown.

The sequence was collected from a man aged 45-60 years who received an inactivated influenza vaccine. The chain uses TRBV12-5 and TRBJ2-2; no firm D call. This sample comprised PBMCs from blood, obtained roughly 5 days after vaccination. The CDR3 bases are TGTGCTAGTGGTTTGGTCCAGGAAAGCGGGGAGCTGTTTTTT. It translates to CASGLVQESGELFF.